A single sample is the source of the 20 T cell receptor beta chains below, sequenced in a study of graft-versus-host responses after intestinal transplantation. Their target antigens are unknown. TCRdb keeps only in-frame clones here, not all; method: immunoSEQ multiplex PCR. The sample shows under 95,000 clones, approximately 90% of them seen only once. This specimen was unstimulated CD4+ T cells sorted from spleen or lymph node cells, taken before transplant. All receptors come from a human donor who was the organ donor for an intestinal transplant.

This chain joins TRBV5-1 and TRBJ1-2; possible D gene TRBD1, 6 bases. The CDR3 length is 13 residues. V shed 10 bases and J shed 2 bases, with 15 bases lying between them. CDR1 and CDR2 from the germline V gene are SGHRS and YFSETQ. The CDR3 sequence is CAGHGQQNYGYTF. The DNA for the CDR3 is TGCGCCGGCCACGGACAGCAAAACTATGGCTACACCTTC.

This chain joins TRBV11-2 and TRBJ2-4; 7 positions agree with TRBD1. Germline V lookup: CDR1 SGHAT, CDR2 FQNNGV. V lost 1 base to trimming and J lost 2 bases; unmatched junction nucleotides: 8. The CDR3 sequence is 17 residues long. The CDR3 region has the DNA TGTGCCAGCAGCTTAGTGTCGCAGACAGGGTCCAAAAACATTCAGTACTTC. Its translation: CASSLVSQTGSKNIQYF.

The chain carries TRBV5-1 and TRBJ2-4; D is perhaps TRBD2 (5 bases). V was trimmed by 0 bases and J by 2 bases, leaving 15 bases between them. The CDR3 extends over 17 amino acids. From germline, CDR1 is SGHRS and CDR2 YFSETQ. CDR3 sequence reads: CASSLEVSLGPKNIQYF. In nucleotides, the CDR3 is TGCGCCAGCAGCTTGGAGGTATCACTAGGTCCCAAAAACATTCAGTACTTC.

V usage is TRBV21-1 and J usage is TRBJ1-5; the D call of TRBD1 is as the table states it, not checked on the DNA. TRBV21-1 is a listed pseudogene. The CDR3 has 19 residues. The CDR3 DNA reads as TGTGCCAGCAGCGGTCGGAGGACAGGGGGCATCTATAGCAATCAGCCCCAGCATTTT. It specifies CASSGRRTGGIYSNQPQHF.

This clone has just one count. The chain joins TRBV6-1 to TRBJ1-1, with 7 bases fitting TRBD1. The ends lost 7 bases at V and 1 base at J; junction bases unmatched: 6. The CDR3 runs 14 residues. Germline V gene sequence: CDR1 MNHNS, CDR2 SASEGT. This CDR3 reads CASTRQGKNTEAFF. CDR3 nucleotides: TGTGCCAGCACCAGACAGGGTAAGAACACTGAAGCTTTCTTT.

The V and J genes are TRBV7-8 and TRBJ1-3; weak D call: TRBD1 (6 bases). CDR1 and CDR2 from the germline V gene are SGHVS and FQNEAQ. This CDR3 is built from 16 residues. Trimming shortened V by 3 bases and J by 0 bases, and 12 bases separated the two germline ends. CDR3 protein: CASSFGDILSGNTIYF. CDR3 in DNA: TGTGCCAGCAGCTTTGGGGACATCCTCTCTGGAAACACCATATATTTT. Filled out from reference TRBV7-8 and TRBJ1-3, the complete variable domain reads GAGVSQSPRYKVAKRGQDVALRCDPISGHVSLFWYQQALGQGPEFLTYFQNEAQLDKSGLPSDRFFAERPEGSVSTLKIQRTQQEDSAVYLCASSFGDILSGNTIYFGEGSWLTVV.

The CDR3 here is CATRAGGKEQYF. CDR3 sequence (DNA): TGTGCCACCAGAGCGGGAGGGAAGGAGCAGTACTTC. The chain couples TRBV28 to TRBJ2-7; 10 bases are shared with TRBD2. V lost 10 bases and J lost 7; bases outside the gene matches: 7. This CDR3 comprises 12 residues. CDR1 is MDHEN, CDR2 SYDVKM, per germline. Complete variable domain (other parts from reference TRBV28 and TRBJ2-7): DVKVTQSSRYLVKRTGEKVFLECVQDMDHENMFWYRQDPGLGLRLIYFSYDVKMKEKGDIPEGYSVSREKKERFSLILESASTNQTSMYLCATRAGGKEQYFGPGTRLTVT.

The chain carries TRBV12-5 and TRBJ1-5; 7 nucleotides agree with TRBD1. Trimming took 0 bases from V and 4 from J; bases not matched to a gene: 3. Germline V gene data show CDR1 as LGHNT and CDR2 as FRNRAP. The CDR3 runs 15 residues. The CDR3 loop is CASGLVHRGNQPQHF. DNA of the CDR3: TGTGCTAGTGGTTTGGTACACAGGGGTAATCAGCCCCAGCATTTT.

This chain connects TRBV27 to TRBJ1-1, with 8 bases lining up with TRBD1. The junction had 11 bases not matched to a gene; V was cut back by 6 bases and J by 5 bases. The CDR3 is made up of 15 amino acids. From germline, CDR1 is MNHEY and CDR2 SMNVEV (reference sequence). CDR3 protein: CASREYGQGKTEAFF. In DNA, the CDR3 is TGTGCCAGCAGAGAATACGGACAGGGTAAGACTGAAGCTTTCTTT.

This clone was seen a handful of times. The V and J genes are TRBV6-5 and TRBJ2-1; TRBD2 matches at 7 bases. Per the germline V gene, CDR1 is MNHEY and CDR2 is SVGAGI. This CDR3 has 16 residues. The J segment lost 5 bases and the V segment lost 2 bases, leaving 9 bases of the junction unmatched. CDR3 residues: CASSYTRASGHNEQFF. In DNA form, the CDR3 reads TGTGCCAGCAGTTACACCCGGGCTAGCGGTCACAATGAGCAGTTCTTC.

The chain combines TRBV2 with TRBJ2-5, with TRBD2 as a possible D gene (6 bases). The germline V gene has CDR1 SNHLY and CDR2 FYNNEI. V was pared by 2 bases and J by 5 bases, with 6 bases between. The CDR3 runs to 12 residues. For the CDR3, the DNA is TGTGCCAGCAGTGAACGGGGGGAGACCCAGTACTTC. Its translation is CASSERGETQYF.

The rearrangement links TRBV9 to TRBJ2-2, with 16 bases lining up with TRBD2. Trimming removed 4 bases from V and 6 bases from J; junction bases left unmatched: 9. This CDR3 comprises 18 residues. The germline gives CDR1 SGDLS, CDR2 YYNGEE. This chain's CDR3 is CASSPLPGTSGRAGELFF. The CDR3 nucleotides are TGTGCCAGCAGCCCATTACCCGGGACTAGCGGGAGGGCCGGGGAGCTGTTTTTT. Full variable domain (remainder filled in from reference TRBV9 and TRBJ2-2): DSGVTQTPKHLITATGQRVTLRCSPRSGDLSVYWYQQSLDQGLQFLIQYYNGEERAKGNILERFSAQQFPDLHSELNLSSLELGDSALYFCASSPLPGTSGRAGELFFGEGSRLTVL.

This chain links TRBV5-1 with TRBJ1-1; 7 bases are a match to TRBD1. J gave up 2 bases and V 6 bases, and 7 bases lay outside the gene matches. The CDR3 is made up of 14 amino acids. CDR1 is SGHRS, CDR2 YFSETQ, per germline. CDR3 protein: CASTFGTANTEAFF. The DNA of the CDR3 is TGCGCCAGCACCTTTGGGACAGCAAACACTGAAGCTTTCTTT.

J is TRBJ2-5 and V is TRBV5-1; 14 positions agree with TRBD2. V lost 3 bases, J lost 1 base, and 2 bases stayed unmatched. CDR3 length: 16 amino acids. Germline loops: CDR1 SGHRS, CDR2 YFSETQ. The CDR3: CASSSGTSGGQETQYF. In nucleotides, the CDR3 is TGCGCCAGCAGCTCCGGGACTAGCGGGGGCCAAGAGACCCAGTACTTC.

The chain joins TRBV7-2 to TRBJ2-3; TRBD1 aligns across 9 bases. Looked up from germline, CDR1 is SGHTA and CDR2 is FQGNSA. This CDR3 has 15 residues. Trimming at V came to 4 bases and at J to 2 bases, leaving 4 bases not matched to a gene. This CDR3 is CASSWRTGDTDTQYF. The DNA of the CDR3 is TGTGCCAGCAGCTGGAGGACAGGGGACACAGATACGCAGTATTTT. The full variable domain, its missing parts supplied by reference TRBV7-2 and TRBJ2-3, is GAGVSQSPSNKVTEKGKDVELRCDPISGHTALYWYRQSLGQGLEFLIYFQGNSAPDKSGLPSDRFSAERTGGSVSTLTIQRTQQEDSAVYLCASSWRTGDTDTQYFGPGTRLTVL.

The chain uses TRBV21-1 and TRBJ2-3; the D call of TRBD1 is as the table states it, not checked on the DNA. TRBV21-1 is assigned pseudogene status. CDR3 size: 14 residues. This CDR3 is CACDRTDFTDTQYF. CDR3 sequence (DNA): TGTGCCTGCGACAGAACAGATTTCACAGATACGCAGTATTTT.

V is TRBV29-1 and J is TRBJ2-5; tentatively, D is TRBD2 (6 bases). The CDR3 runs 14 residues. V was trimmed by 8 bases and J by 1 base, leaving 17 bases between them. CDR1 SQVTM and CDR2 ANQGSEA come from the germline V gene. CDR3 in DNA: TGCAGCTGCCTAGCGTTACTAACCCAAGAGACCCAGTACTTC. Its translation: CSCLALLTQETQYF. The full variable domain, its missing parts supplied by reference TRBV29-1 and TRBJ2-5, is SAVISQKPSRDICQRGTSLTIQCQVDSQVTMMFWYRQQPGQSLTLIATANQGSEATYESGFVIDKFPISRPNLTFSTLTVSNMSPEDSSIYLCSCLALLTQETQYFGPGTRLLVL.

The rearrangement links TRBV6-5 to TRBJ1-3; 8 nucleotides align to TRBD1. The CDR3 has 15 residues. Unmatched junction bases numbered 5, after V lost 4 bases and J lost 3 bases. Germline loops: CDR1 MNHEY, CDR2 SVGAGI. The CDR3 DNA reads as TGTGCCAGCAGTTCCAGGGGGCTTAATGGAAACACCATATATTTT. Encoded protein: CASSSRGLNGNTIYF.

CDR3 residues: CASSYRGGMGEQYF. Written as DNA, the CDR3 is TGTGCCAGCAGTTACCGCGGGGGGATGGGCGAGCAGTACTTC. The rearrangement uses TRBV6-5 and TRBJ2-7; 8 bases line up with TRBD2. Germline trimming cut 2 bases from V and 6 bases from J; bases unmatched to any gene: 6. This CDR3 is built from 14 residues. Germline CDR1 is MNHEY and CDR2 is SVGAGI.

The chain couples TRBV5-5 to TRBJ2-5; the D is unclear. Germline V gene lookup returns CDR1 SGHKS and CDR2 YYEKEE (reference sequence). The CDR3 extends over 12 amino acids. The V end lost 7 bases, the J end lost 0 bases, and 7 bases lay between the germline ends. The CDR3 bases are TGTGCCAGCTCGAGCAACCAAGAGACCCAGTACTTC. This sequence encodes CASSSNQETQYF.